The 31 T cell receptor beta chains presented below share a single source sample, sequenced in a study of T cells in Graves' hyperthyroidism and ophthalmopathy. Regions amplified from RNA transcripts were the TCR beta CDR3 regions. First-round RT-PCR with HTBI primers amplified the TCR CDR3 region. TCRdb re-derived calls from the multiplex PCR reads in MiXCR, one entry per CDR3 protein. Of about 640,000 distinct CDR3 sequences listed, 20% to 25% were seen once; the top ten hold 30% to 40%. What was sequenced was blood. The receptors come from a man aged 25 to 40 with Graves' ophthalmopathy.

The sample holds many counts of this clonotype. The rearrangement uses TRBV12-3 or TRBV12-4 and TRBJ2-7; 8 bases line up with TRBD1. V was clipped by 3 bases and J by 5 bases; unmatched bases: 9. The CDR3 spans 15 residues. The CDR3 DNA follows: TGTGCCAGCAGTTTCCGGACAGGGCCCACGCACGAGCAGTACTTC. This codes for CASSFRTGPTHEQYF.

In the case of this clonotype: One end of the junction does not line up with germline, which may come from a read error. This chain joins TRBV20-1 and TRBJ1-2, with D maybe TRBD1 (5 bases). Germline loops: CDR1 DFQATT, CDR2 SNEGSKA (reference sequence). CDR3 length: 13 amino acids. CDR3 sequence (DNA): TGCGGTGCTAGAGGGCAGGGTGACTATGGCTACACCTTC. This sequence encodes CGARGQGDYGYTF.

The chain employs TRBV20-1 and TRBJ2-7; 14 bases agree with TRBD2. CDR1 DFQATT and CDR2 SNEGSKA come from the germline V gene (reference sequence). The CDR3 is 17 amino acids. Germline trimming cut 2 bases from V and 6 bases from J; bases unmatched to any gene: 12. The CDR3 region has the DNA TGCAGTGCTAGAAGGACTAGCGGGGGGATAGGGAAGGGCGAGCAGTACTTC. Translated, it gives CSARRTSGGIGKGEQYF.

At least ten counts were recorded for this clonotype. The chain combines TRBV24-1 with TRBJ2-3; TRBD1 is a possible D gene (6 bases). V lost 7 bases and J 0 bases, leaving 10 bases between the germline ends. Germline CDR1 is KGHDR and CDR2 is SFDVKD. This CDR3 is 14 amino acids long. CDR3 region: CATRGTLSTDTQYF. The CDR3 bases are TGTGCCACCAGGGGGACATTAAGCACAGATACGCAGTATTTT.

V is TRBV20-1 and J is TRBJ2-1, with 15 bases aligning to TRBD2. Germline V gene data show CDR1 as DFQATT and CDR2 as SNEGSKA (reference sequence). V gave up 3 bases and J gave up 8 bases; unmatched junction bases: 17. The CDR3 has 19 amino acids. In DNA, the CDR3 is TGCAGTGCTAGGGACTCCGGGACTAGCGGGAGGCCGAGTACGGATGAGCAGTTCTTC. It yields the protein CSARDSGTSGRPSTDEQFF.

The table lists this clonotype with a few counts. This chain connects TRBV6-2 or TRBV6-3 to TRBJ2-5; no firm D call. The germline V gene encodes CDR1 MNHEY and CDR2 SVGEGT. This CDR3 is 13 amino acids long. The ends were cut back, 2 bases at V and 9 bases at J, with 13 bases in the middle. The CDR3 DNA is TGTGCCAGCAGTTACGCCCCTTTGGATGCCCAGTACTTC. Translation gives CASSYAPLDAQYF.

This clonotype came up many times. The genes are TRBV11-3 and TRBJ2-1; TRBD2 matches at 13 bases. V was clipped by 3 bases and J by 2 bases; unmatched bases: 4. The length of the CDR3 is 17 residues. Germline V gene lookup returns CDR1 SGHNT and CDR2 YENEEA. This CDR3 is CASSLGTSGTPYNEQFF. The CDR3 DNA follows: TGTGCCAGCAGCTTGGGGACTAGCGGGACCCCCTACAATGAGCAGTTCTTC.

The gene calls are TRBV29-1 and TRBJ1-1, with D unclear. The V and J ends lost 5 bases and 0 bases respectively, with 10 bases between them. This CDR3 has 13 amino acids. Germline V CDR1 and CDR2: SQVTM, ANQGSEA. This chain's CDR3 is CSVRGVMNTEAFF. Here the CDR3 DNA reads TGCAGCGTTCGCGGGGTGATGAACACTGAAGCTTTCTTT.

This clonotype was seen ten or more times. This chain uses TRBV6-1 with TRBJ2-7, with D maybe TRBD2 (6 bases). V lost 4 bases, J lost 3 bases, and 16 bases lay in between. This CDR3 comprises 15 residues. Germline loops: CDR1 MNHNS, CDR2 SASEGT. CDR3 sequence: CASSAGGVDYYEQYF. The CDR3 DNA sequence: TGTGCCAGCAGTGCCGGGGGTGTCGACTACTACGAGCAGTACTTC.

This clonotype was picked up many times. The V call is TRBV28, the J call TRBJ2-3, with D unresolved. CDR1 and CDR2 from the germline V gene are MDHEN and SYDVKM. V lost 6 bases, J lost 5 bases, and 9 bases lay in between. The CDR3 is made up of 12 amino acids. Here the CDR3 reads CASRPGGDTQYF. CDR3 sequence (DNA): TGTGCCAGCAGGCCCGGTGGAGATACGCAGTATTTT.

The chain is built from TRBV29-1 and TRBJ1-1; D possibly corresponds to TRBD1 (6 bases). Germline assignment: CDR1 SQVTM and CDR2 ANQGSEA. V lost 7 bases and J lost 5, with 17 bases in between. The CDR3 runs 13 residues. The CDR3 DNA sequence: TGCAGCGCGTTCGGGGGCGCAGGGACTGAAGCTTTCTTT. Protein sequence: CSAFGGAGTEAFF.

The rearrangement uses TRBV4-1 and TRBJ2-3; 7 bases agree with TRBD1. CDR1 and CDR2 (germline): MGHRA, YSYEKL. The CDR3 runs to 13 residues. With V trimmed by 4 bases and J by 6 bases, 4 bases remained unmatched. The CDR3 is CASSRPGQDTQYF. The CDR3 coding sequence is TGCGCCAGCAGCCGACCGGGACAGGATACGCAGTATTTT.

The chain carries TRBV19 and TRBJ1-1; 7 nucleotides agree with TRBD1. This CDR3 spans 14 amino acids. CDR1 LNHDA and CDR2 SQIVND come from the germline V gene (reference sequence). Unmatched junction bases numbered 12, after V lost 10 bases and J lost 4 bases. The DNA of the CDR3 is TGTGCCACCTCCCCAGGCGCAGGGGGCACTGAAGCTTTCTTT. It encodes CATSPGAGGTEAFF. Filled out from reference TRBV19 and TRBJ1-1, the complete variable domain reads DGGITQSPKYLFRKEGQNVTLSCEQNLNHDAMYWYRQDPGQGLRLIYYSQIVNDFQKGDIAEGYSVSREKKESFPLTVTSAQKNPTAFYLCATSPGAGGTEAFFGQGTRLTVV.

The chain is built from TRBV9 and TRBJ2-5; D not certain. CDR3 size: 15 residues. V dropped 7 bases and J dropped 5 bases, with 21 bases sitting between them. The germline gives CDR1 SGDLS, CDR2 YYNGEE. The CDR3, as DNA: TGTGCCAGCGCCCAGGACCGAAGCCGAAAGGAGACCCAGTACTTC. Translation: CASAQDRSRKETQYF.

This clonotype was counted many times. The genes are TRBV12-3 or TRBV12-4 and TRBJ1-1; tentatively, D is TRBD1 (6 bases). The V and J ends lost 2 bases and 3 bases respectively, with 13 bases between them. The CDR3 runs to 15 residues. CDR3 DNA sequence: TGTGCCAGCAGTTTAACCAGGGGTCGGGACACTGAAGCTTTCTTT. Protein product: CASSLTRGRDTEAFF.

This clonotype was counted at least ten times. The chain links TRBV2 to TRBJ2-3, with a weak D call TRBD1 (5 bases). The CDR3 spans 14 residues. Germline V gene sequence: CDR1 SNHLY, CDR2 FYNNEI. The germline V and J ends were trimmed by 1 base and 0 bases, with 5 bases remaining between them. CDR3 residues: CASSEDRSTDTQYF. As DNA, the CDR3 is TGTGCCAGCAGTGAAGACAGGAGCACAGATACGCAGTATTTT. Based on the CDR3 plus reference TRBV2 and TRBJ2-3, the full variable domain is EPEVTQTPSHQVTQMGQEVILRCVPISNHLYFYWYRQILGQKVEFLVSFYNNEISEKSEIFDDQFSVERPDGSNFTLKIRSTKLEDSAMYFCASSEDRSTDTQYFGPGTRLTVL.

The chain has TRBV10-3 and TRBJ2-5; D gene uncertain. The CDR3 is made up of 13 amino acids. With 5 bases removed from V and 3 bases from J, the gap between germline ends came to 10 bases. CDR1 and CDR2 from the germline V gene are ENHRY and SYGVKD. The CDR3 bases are TGTGCCATCAGTTCAACAGAGGAAGAGACCCAGTACTTC. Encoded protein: CAISSTEEETQYF.

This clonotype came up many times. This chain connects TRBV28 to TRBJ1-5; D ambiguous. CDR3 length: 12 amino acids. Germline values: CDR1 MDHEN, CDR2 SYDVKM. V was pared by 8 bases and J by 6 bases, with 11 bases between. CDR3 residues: CASEDRAQPQHF. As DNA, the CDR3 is TGTGCCAGCGAAGACCGGGCTCAGCCCCAGCATTTT.

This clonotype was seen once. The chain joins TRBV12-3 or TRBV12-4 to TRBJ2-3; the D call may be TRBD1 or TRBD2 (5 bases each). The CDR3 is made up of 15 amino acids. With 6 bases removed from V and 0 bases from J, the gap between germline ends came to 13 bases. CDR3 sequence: CASSTGDGSTDTQYF. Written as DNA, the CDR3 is TGTGCCAGCAGCACTGGGGACGGTAGCACAGATACGCAGTATTTT.

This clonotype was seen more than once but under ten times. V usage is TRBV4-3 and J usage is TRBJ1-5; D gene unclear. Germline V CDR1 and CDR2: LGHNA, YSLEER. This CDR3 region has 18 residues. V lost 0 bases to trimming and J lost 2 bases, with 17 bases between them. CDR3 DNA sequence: TGCGCCAGCAGCCAAGATGTGACGGGCAAATGGGGCAATCAGCCCCAGCATTTT. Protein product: CASSQDVTGKWGNQPQHF.

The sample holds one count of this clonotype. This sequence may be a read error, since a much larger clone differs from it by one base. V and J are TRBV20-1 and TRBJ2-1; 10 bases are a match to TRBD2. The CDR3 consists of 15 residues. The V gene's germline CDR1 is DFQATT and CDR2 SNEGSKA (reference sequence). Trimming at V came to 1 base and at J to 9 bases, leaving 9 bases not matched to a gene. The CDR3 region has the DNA TGCAGTGCTAGAGCAGCTAGCGGGAGAGAAAGTGAGCAGTTCTTC. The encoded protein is CSARAASGRESEQFF.

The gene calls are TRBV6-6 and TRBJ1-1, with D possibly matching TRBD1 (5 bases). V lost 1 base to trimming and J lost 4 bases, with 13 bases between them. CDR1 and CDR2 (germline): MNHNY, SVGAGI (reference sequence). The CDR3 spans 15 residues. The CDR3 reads CASSYFGADGTEAFF. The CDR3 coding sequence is TGTGCCAGCAGTTACTTTGGGGCGGATGGCACTGAAGCTTTCTTT.

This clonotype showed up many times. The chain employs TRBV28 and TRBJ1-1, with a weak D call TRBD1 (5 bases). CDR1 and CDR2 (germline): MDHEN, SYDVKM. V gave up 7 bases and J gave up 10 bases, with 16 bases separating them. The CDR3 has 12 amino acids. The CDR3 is CASILHGGRAFF. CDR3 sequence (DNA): TGTGCCAGCATCCTACATGGGGGGAGAGCTTTCTTT.

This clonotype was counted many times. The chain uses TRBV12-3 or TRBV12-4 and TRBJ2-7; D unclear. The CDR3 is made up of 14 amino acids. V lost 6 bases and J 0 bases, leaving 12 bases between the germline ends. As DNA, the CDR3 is TGTGCCAGCAGCCCCTTCTCGGGCTCCTACGAGCAGTACTTC. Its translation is CASSPFSGSYEQYF.

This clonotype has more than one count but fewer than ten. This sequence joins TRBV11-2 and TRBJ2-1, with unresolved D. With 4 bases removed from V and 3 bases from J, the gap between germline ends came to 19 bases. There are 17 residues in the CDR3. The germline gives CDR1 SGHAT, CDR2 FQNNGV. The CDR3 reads CASSSRAGGLSYNEQFF. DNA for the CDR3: TGTGCCAGCAGCTCCCGTGCTGGCGGATTAAGCTACAATGAGCAGTTCTTC.

The CDR3 loop reads CASSGERAWETQYF. The CDR3 DNA sequence: TGTGCCAGTAGTGGAGAGAGGGCGTGGGAGACCCAGTACTTC. The chain is built from TRBV19 and TRBJ2-5; the D gene is possibly TRBD2 (5 bases). Germline-derived CDR1 and CDR2 are LNHDA and SQIVND (reference sequence). The CDR3 is 14 amino acids. Trimming left V 5 bases short and J 5 bases short, with 15 bases between. Drawing the rest from reference TRBV19 and TRBJ2-5, the complete variable domain is DGGITQSPKYLFRKEGQNVTLSCEQNLNHDAMYWYRQDPGQGLRLIYYSQIVNDFQKGDIAEGYSVSREKKESFPLTVTSAQKNPTAFYLCASSGERAWETQYFGPGTRLLVL.

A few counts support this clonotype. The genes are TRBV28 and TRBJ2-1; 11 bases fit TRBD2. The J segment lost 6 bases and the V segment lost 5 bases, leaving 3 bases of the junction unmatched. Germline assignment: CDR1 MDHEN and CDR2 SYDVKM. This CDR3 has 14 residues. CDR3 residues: CASSMGLAANEQFF. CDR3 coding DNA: TGTGCCAGCAGTATGGGACTAGCGGCCAATGAGCAGTTCTTC.

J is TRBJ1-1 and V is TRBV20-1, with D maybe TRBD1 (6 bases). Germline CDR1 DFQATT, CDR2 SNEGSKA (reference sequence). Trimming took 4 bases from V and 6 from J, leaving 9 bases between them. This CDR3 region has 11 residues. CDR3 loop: CSANRVPEAFF. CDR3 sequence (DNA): TGCAGTGCTAACAGGGTTCCTGAAGCTTTCTTT.

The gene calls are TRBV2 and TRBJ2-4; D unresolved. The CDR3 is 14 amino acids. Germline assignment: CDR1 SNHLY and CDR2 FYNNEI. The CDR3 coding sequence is TGTGCGGCACACCCCAGGACAGCCAAAAACATTCAGTACTTC. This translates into CAAHPRTAKNIQYF.

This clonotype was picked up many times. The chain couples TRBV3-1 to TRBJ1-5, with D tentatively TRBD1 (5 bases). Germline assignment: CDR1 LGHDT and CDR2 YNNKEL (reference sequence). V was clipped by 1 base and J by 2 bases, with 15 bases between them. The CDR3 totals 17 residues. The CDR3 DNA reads TGTGCCAGCAGCCAAGGCCTGGGGGGTTTTGGCAATCAGCCCCAGCATTTT. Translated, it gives CASSQGLGGFGNQPQHF.

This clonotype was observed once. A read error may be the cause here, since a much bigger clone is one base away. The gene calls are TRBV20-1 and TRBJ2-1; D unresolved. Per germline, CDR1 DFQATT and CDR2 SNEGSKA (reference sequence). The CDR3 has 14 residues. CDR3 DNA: TGCAGTGCTACGCCGGCATGGTCGAACAATAAGCAGTTCTTC. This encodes CSATPAWSNNKQFF.